The 28 T cell receptor beta chains below come from one sample, sequenced in a study of blood T cell repertoires in COVID-19. TCRdb's table, derived via immunoSEQ multiplex PCR, lists solely in-frame clones and lacks some. The table records about 95,000 clones, 89% of them present only once. Material for sequencing was peripheral blood. These receptors all come from a woman in her seventies with acute or convalescent COVID-19.

V is TRBV6-4 and J is TRBJ2-7; 12 nucleotides align to TRBD1. From germline, CDR1 is MRHNA and CDR2 SNTAGT. CDR3 length equals 15 residues. Germline trimming cut 4 bases from V and 7 bases from J; bases unmatched to any gene: 8. This CDR3 reads CASSVSGTGGVEQYF. In DNA form, the CDR3 reads TGTGCCAGCAGTGTATCCGGGACAGGGGGCGTGGAGCAGTACTTC.

As regards this clone: Germline and junction disagree at one end, which may indicate a read error. The rearrangement joins TRBV7-8 to TRBJ1-1; 7 bases line up with TRBD1. The CDR3 runs to 14 residues. Germline assignment: CDR1 SGHVS and CDR2 FQNEAQ. Here the CDR3 reads CAISRQGPSTEAFF. In DNA, the CDR3 is TGTGCCATCAGCCGACAGGGACCGAGCACTGAAGCTTTCTTT.

This chain connects TRBV27 to TRBJ2-7, with D maybe TRBD1 (6 bases). The CDR3 spans 14 residues. Trimming took off 5 bases at V and 4 bases at J, with 15 bases between the two ends. The germline V gene encodes CDR1 MNHEY and CDR2 SMNVEV (reference sequence). CDR3 nucleotide sequence: TGTGCCAGCAGTCCCCGGGACACTAGATACGAGCAGTACTTC. Its translation: CASSPRDTRYEQYF.

V and J are TRBV5-1 and TRBJ1-1, with D possibly matching TRBD1 (5 bases). The CDR3 has 13 residues. Germline V lookup: CDR1 SGHRS, CDR2 YFSETQ. V lost 5 bases and J 1 base, leaving 9 bases between the germline ends. CDR3 loop: CASRGQGNTEAFF. The CDR3 DNA reads TGCGCCAGCAGAGGGCAGGGGAACACTGAAGCTTTCTTT.

DNA of the CDR3: TGCGCCAGCAGCCAAGTTTCGCCTAGCCCCCAAAGCTGGGTTTTTCAAGAGACCCAGTACTTC. Its translation is CASSQVSPSPQSWVFQETQYF. The rearrangement uses TRBV4-1 and TRBJ2-5; possibly TRBD2 for D (5 bases). There are 21 residues in the CDR3. The germline V gene has CDR1 MGHRA and CDR2 YSYEKL. The V gene lost 1 base and the J gene lost 2 bases, with 29 bases spanning the gap.

V gene TRBV3-1 (or the pseudogene TRBV3-2) combines with J gene TRBJ1-5; D unclear. The CDR3 is made up of 15 amino acids. Germline lookup yields CDR1 LGHDT and CDR2 YNNKEL (reference sequence). The V and J ends lost 0 bases and 6 bases respectively, with 12 bases between them. This chain's CDR3 is CASSQDLARSQPQHF. The CDR3 DNA follows: TGTGCCAGCAGCCAAGATTTGGCGAGGAGTCAGCCCCAGCATTTT.

The rearrangement uses TRBV7-2 and TRBJ1-1; maybe TRBD1 (5 bases). V lost 4 bases and J lost 4, with 16 bases in between. The germline V gene has CDR1 SGHTA and CDR2 FQGNSA. The CDR3 length is 15 residues. The chain's CDR3 is CASSSAGWATTEAFF. CDR3 nucleotide sequence: TGTGCCAGCAGCTCCGCAGGGTGGGCAACCACTGAAGCTTTCTTT.

The chain has TRBV3-1 (or the pseudogene TRBV3-2) and TRBJ2-5, with D perhaps matching TRBD2 (6 bases). CDR3 size: 15 residues. The germline V and J ends were trimmed by 2 bases and 5 bases, with 15 bases remaining between them. CDR1 and CDR2 from the germline V gene are LGHDT and YNNKEL (reference sequence). The chain's CDR3 is CASSQLPGVEETQYF. The CDR3 region has the DNA TGTGCCAGCAGCCAATTACCGGGAGTAGAGGAGACCCAGTACTTC.

The V gene is TRBV2, the J gene TRBJ1-5; D is perhaps TRBD1 (6 bases). The CDR3 contains 14 residues. Germline assignment: CDR1 SNHLY and CDR2 FYNNEI. V gave up 6 bases and J gave up 3 bases, with 12 bases separating them. CDR3 residues: CASRIYRDNQPQHF. In nucleotides, the CDR3 is TGTGCCAGCAGGATATACAGGGACAATCAGCCCCAGCATTTT.

The V and J genes are TRBV7-8 and TRBJ2-5, with a tentative D call TRBD1 (5 bases). Trimming removed 1 base at V and 5 bases at J, with 11 bases between. The V gene's germline CDR1 is SGHVS and CDR2 FQNEAQ. The CDR3 runs to 14 residues. The CDR3 reads CASSLGAGIETQYF. The CDR3 DNA is TGTGCCAGCAGCTTAGGGGCAGGGATCGAGACCCAGTACTTC.

The V gene is TRBV27, the J gene TRBJ2-2; 7 positions match TRBD1. Germline CDR1 MNHEY, CDR2 SMNVEV (reference sequence). V was clipped by 5 bases and J by 5 bases; unmatched bases: 8. This CDR3 contains 15 residues. DNA for the CDR3: TGTGCCAGCAGTCCATGGACAGGCAAGACCGGGGAGCTGTTTTTT. It codes for CASSPWTGKTGELFF.

The chain recombines TRBV9 with TRBJ2-7; possible D gene TRBD2, 5 bases. CDR1 SGDLS and CDR2 YYNGEE come from the germline V gene. V lost 3 bases and J lost 4, with 17 bases in between. The CDR3 loop spans 15 amino acids. This chain's CDR3 is CASSATRDYRYEQYF. In nucleotides, the CDR3 is TGTGCCAGCAGCGCGACCCGGGATTACCGTTACGAGCAGTACTTC.

J is TRBJ2-1 and V is TRBV27, with 10 positions matching TRBD2. The CDR3 loop spans 17 amino acids. The germline V gene encodes CDR1 MNHEY and CDR2 SMNVEV (reference sequence). The J segment lost 8 bases and the V segment lost 0 bases, leaving 10 bases of the junction unmatched. CDR3 region: CASSLSPAGGLGDEQFF. The CDR3 region has the DNA TGTGCCAGCAGTTTATCGCCAGCGGGGGGGCTTGGGGATGAGCAGTTCTTC.

V gene TRBV27 combines with J gene TRBJ1-2; tentative D call: TRBD1 (6 bases). Germline CDR1 is MNHEY and CDR2 is SMNVEV (reference sequence). Trimming left V 6 bases short and J 8 bases short, with 25 bases between. The CDR3 is 16 residues long. DNA of the CDR3: TGTGCCAGCAGGTCCAGGGGAGCACTCGGCGTCGGCGGCTACACCTTC. It translates to CASRSRGALGVGGYTF.

The V call is TRBV7-9, the J call TRBJ2-7, with D maybe TRBD2 (6 bases). The V end was cut by 3 bases, the J end by 3 bases, with 9 bases between. Germline V gene sequence: CDR1 SEHNR, CDR2 FQNEAQ (reference sequence). The CDR3 contains 13 residues. CDR3 nucleotide sequence: TGTGCCAGCAGCTTCGGGAGTTACTACGAGCAGTACTTC. Protein product: CASSFGSYYEQYF.

V is TRBV9 and J is TRBJ2-1, with a tentative D call TRBD2 (5 bases). Trimming took 1 base from V and 6 from J, leaving 11 bases between them. Germline V CDR1 and CDR2: SGDLS, YYNGEE. The CDR3 has 14 residues. The CDR3 nucleotides read TGTGCCAGCAGCGTAAGGCAGGCGGGCAATGAGCAGTTCTTC. Its translation is CASSVRQAGNEQFF.

V gene TRBV6-5 combines with J gene TRBJ1-2; 7 bases fit TRBD1. This CDR3 has 15 residues. The V gene's germline CDR1 is MNHEY and CDR2 SVGAGI. The V segment lost 2 bases and the J segment 7 bases; nucleotides outside the gene matches: 10. As DNA, the CDR3 is TGTGCCAGCAGTTACCTAACGACAGGGATTAGTGGCTACACCTTC. This encodes CASSYLTTGISGYTF.

This chain joins TRBV5-1 and TRBJ2-7; 7 bases map to TRBD1. Per the germline V gene, CDR1 is SGHRS and CDR2 is YFSETQ. The CDR3 is made up of 12 amino acids. Trimming took 7 bases from V and 7 from J; bases not matched to a gene: 8. CDR3 protein: CASGPGTEEQYF. The CDR3 nucleotides read TGCGCCAGCGGTCCTGGGACAGAGGAGCAGTACTTC. Full variable domain (missing parts from reference TRBV5-1 and TRBJ2-7): KAGVTQTPRYLIKTRGQQVTLSCSPISGHRSVSWYQQTPGQGLQFLFEYFSETQRNKGNFPGRFSGRQFSNSRSEMNVSTLELGDSALYLCASGPGTEEQYFGPGTRLTVT.

The gene calls are TRBV5-1 and TRBJ1-1, with D possibly matching TRBD1 (5 bases). The CDR3 extends over 14 amino acids. Trimming pared 7 bases from V and 1 base from J, leaving 14 bases between. The germline gives CDR1 SGHRS, CDR2 YFSETQ. The CDR3 reads CASGDLRGNTEAFF. The DNA for the CDR3 is TGCGCCAGCGGAGATTTAAGGGGGAACACTGAAGCTTTCTTT.

V usage is TRBV19 and J usage is TRBJ1-4, with 9 bases identical to TRBD1. J gave up 0 bases and V 3 bases, and 11 bases lay outside the gene matches. Germline V lookup: CDR1 LNHDA, CDR2 SQIVND (reference sequence). The CDR3 is 19 residues long. CDR3 in DNA: TGTGCCAGTAGTATGAGAGGACAGGGGACGGTTACAACTAATGAAAAACTGTTTTTT. This encodes CASSMRGQGTVTTNEKLFF. The entire variable domain, with the rest obtained from reference TRBV19 and TRBJ1-4, is as follows: DGGITQSPKYLFRKEGQNVTLSCEQNLNHDAMYWYRQDPGQGLRLIYYSQIVNDFQKGDIAEGYSVSREKKESFPLTVTSAQKNPTAFYLCASSMRGQGTVTTNEKLFFGSGTQLSVL.

This chain joins TRBV3-1 (or the pseudogene TRBV3-2) and TRBJ1-2; D uncertain. Trimming removed 3 bases at V and 8 bases at J, with 7 bases between. There are 11 residues in the CDR3. The V gene's germline CDR1 is LGHDT and CDR2 YNNKEL (reference sequence). Written as DNA, the CDR3 is TGTGCCAGCAGCCATTTAAGCGGCTACACCTTC. It encodes CASSHLSGYTF.

The J gene is TRBJ1-6, the V gene TRBV27; maybe TRBD1 (5 bases). The CDR3 is 17 amino acids. Germline CDR1 and CDR2: MNHEY and SMNVEV (reference sequence). The V gene lost 4 bases and the J gene lost 7 bases, with 20 bases spanning the gap. The CDR3 spells CASSSRGGGSANSPLHF. The CDR3 coding sequence is TGTGCCAGCAGTTCCCGGGGCGGGGGTTCCGCAAATTCACCCCTCCACTTT.

The V gene is TRBV28, the J gene TRBJ1-2; TRBD1 agrees at 9 bases. The CDR3 spans 14 residues. Germline trimming cut 8 bases from V and 8 bases from J; bases unmatched to any gene: 12. The germline V gene encodes CDR1 MDHEN and CDR2 SYDVKM. The CDR3 DNA reads as TGTGCCAGCCTTGATCTACAGGGGGCGGGAGGCTACACCTTC. Its translation is CASLDLQGAGGYTF.

V gene TRBV6-6 combines with J gene TRBJ1-1; no clear D. The germline CDR1 and CDR2 sequences are MNHNY and SVGAGI (reference sequence). V lost 6 bases and J 8 bases, leaving 10 bases between the germline ends. The CDR3 has 11 amino acids. The CDR3 sequence is CASSPSFEAFF. The DNA of the CDR3 is TGTGCCAGCAGCCCAAGCTTCGAAGCTTTCTTT.

The chain links TRBV7-2 to TRBJ1-5; tentative D call: TRBD1 (6 bases). Germline lookup yields CDR1 SGHTA and CDR2 FQGNSA. CDR3 length equals 17 residues. V lost 3 bases, J lost 0 bases, and 15 bases lay in between. CDR3 sequence: CASSLGQGIYSNQPQHF. CDR3 nucleotide sequence: TGTGCCAGCAGCTTGGGACAAGGAATCTATAGCAATCAGCCCCAGCATTTT. The whole variable domain, filled in from reference TRBV7-2 and TRBJ1-5, reads GAGVSQSPSNKVTEKGKDVELRCDPISGHTALYWYRQSLGQGLEFLIYFQGNSAPDKSGLPSDRFSAERTGGSVSTLTIQRTQQEDSAVYLCASSLGQGIYSNQPQHFGDGTRLSIL.

This chain uses TRBV7-2 with TRBJ2-3; 7 bases are a match to TRBD1. There are 15 residues in the CDR3. In germline, CDR1 is SGHTA, CDR2 FQGNSA. J gave up 5 bases and V 5 bases, and 10 bases lay outside the gene matches. In DNA, the CDR3 is TGTGCCAGCAGCCCCAAACAGGGGCAGAAAGATACGCAGTATTTT. Encoded protein: CASSPKQGQKDTQYF.

The V and J genes are TRBV4-1 and TRBJ1-6, with 11 bases aligning to TRBD1. V lost 0 bases to trimming and J lost 10 bases; unmatched junction nucleotides: 5. The CDR3 spans 16 residues. Germline V gene lookup returns CDR1 MGHRA and CDR2 YSYEKL. The CDR3 DNA sequence: TGCGCCAGCAGCCAAGAGGGGACAGGGGGATTCTCACCCCTCCACTTT. This translates into CASSQEGTGGFSPLHF.

The V and J genes are TRBV7-9 and TRBJ1-3, with TRBD1 identical over 9 bases. Trimming at V came to 4 bases and at J to 2 bases, leaving 3 bases not matched to a gene. The CDR3 contains 15 residues. Germline V gene lookup returns CDR1 SEHNR and CDR2 FQNEAQ (reference sequence). The DNA of the CDR3 is TGTGCCAGCAGCTACGGGACAGGGACTGGAAACACCATATATTTT. This translates into CASSYGTGTGNTIYF.